The clone carrying this TCR beta chain was recorded a few times. The antigen is not known. Using unique molecular identifiers, the investigators prepared the TCRbeta library. TCRdb re-called the PCR reads with MiXCR, one entry per CDR3 protein. The data hold 500,000 to 750,000 distinct CDR3 sequences, with 10% to 15% observed a single time. The sample is drawn from a study of T-cell reconstitution after alpha-beta-depleted transplantation in children. The length of the CDR3 is 15 residues. V gave up 5 bases and J gave up 2 bases; unmatched junction bases: 2. Findings and caveats of the study: Some patients owed their high day-60 TCRbeta diversity to surviving recipient T cells and thymic progenitors. T-cell counts and diversity were attributed mostly to newly produced T cells one year after transplant.

The starting material was PBMCs, mostly from graft donor cells, obtained 360 days after TCRalphabeta/CD19-depleted stem cell transplant. This TCR was recovered from a male patient under 18 who had a stem cell transplant for acute myeloid leukemia, so the T cells may come from the graft donor. This chain links TRBV12-3 or TRBV12-4 with TRBJ2-7; 14 nucleotides line up with TRBD2. CDR3 region: CASSGLAGGPYEQYF. CDR3 coding DNA: TGTGCCAGCAGTGGACTAGCGGGAGGTCCCTACGAGCAGTACTTC.